Ten or more counts support the clone carrying this T cell receptor beta chain. Via MiXCR, TCRdb re-called the 5' RACE reads, giving one row per CDR3 protein. Of approximately 39,000 distinct CDR3 sequences listed, 6% to 9.5% are singletons. This sample is part of a study of spatial heterogeneity in lung cancer. Time point of the sample: blood at routine non-recurrence follow-up after resection. Unsorted samples of tumor, nontumor lung or frozen PBMC had their whole RNA sequenced. CDR1 MGHDK and CDR2 SYGVNS come from the germline V gene. The CDR3 has 15 amino acids. V lost 4 bases, J lost 1 base, and 13 bases lay in between.

The chain carries TRBV25-1 and TRBJ2-5; perhaps TRBD1 as D (6 bases). The TCR was taken from a male donor with early-stage non-small cell lung cancer. The source material was PBMCs, sampled at follow-up. CDR3: CASSVFLGAQETQYF. The CDR3 DNA sequence: TGTGCCAGCAGTGTGTTTCTGGGGGCCCAAGAGACCCAGTACTTC.